This paragraph reports one TCR beta chain. The data are from a study of human T cells and chemical hapten exposure. The V gene lost 0 bases and the J gene lost 8 bases, with 13 bases spanning the gap. Germline V gene sequence: CDR1 LGHDT, CDR2 YNNKEL (reference sequence). The CDR3 extends over 14 amino acids. One entry per CDR3 protein results from TCRdb running MiXCR on the RACE reads. Of more than 80,000 distinct CDR3 sequences in the sample, roughly an eighth were seen once. Stated time point: pre-sensitization, week 0. As for treatment: therapeutic diphenylcyclopropenone sensitization with weekly scalp DPC. Total RNA was isolated from unfractionated whole blood.

This chain links TRBV3-1 with TRBJ1-2; D remains ambiguous. The receptor's source is a woman aged 45-65 years with alopecia areata. Some clones in this sample may be carry-over from other donors' samples. This specimen consisted of whole blood, obtained in connection with sensitization to the hapten diphenylcyclopropenone (DPC). The CDR3, as DNA: TGTGCCAGCAGCCAAGACCGGCAGCCAGCCGGCTACACCTTC. It translates to CASSQDRQPAGYTF.